This TCR beta chain was recovered during a study of cytomegalovirus exposure and HLA in healthy donors. Study summary: An analysis done earlier identified almost 120 million unique TCR beta sequences from about 179 million T cells.

Findings and caveats of the study: The study labeled fewer than 200 TCR beta chains cytomegalovirus-associated. Reports state that TCR beta sequences accurately predicted most subjects' HLA-A and HLA-B alleles. CMV serostatus was the only recorded immune exposure for donors.

It was with 60 Vbeta and 13 Jbeta primers that the PCR ran. Some clones are missing from TCRdb's copy, which holds only in-frame ones; the method was immunoSEQ multiplex PCR. The sample contains roughly 140,000 clones, around 85% of which appear only once. Points on this clone: Its matching antigen is unknown.

The CDR3 is 17 amino acids. Germline lookup yields CDR1 SGHRS and CDR2 YFSETQ. V trimming: 3 bases; J trimming: 4 bases; junction bases outside the gene matches: 13. Sequencing was done on a sample of PBMCs. This clonotype originated in a female donor in good health and CMV-seronegative. The rearrangement joins TRBV5-1 to TRBJ1-5, with 7 positions matching TRBD1. DNA of the CDR3: TGCGCCAGCAGCTCGTACCGTGAGGACAGGCTGAATCAGCCCCAGCATTTT. Translated, it gives CASSSYREDRLNQPQHF.